This T cell receptor (beta chain) emerged from a study of OX40 agonist ivuxolimab in advanced cancers. Findings and limits, study-wide: Individuals who were partial responders at 0.1-3.0 mg/kg had clonal expansion that ranked among the lowest. Antigen targets of the expanded peripheral T cells went undetermined.

The length of the CDR3 is 15 residues. CDR1 and CDR2 from the germline V gene are LNHDA and SQIVND (reference sequence). The V end lost 5 bases, the J end lost 7 bases, and 17 bases lay between the germline ends. Excluded were patients having autoimmune disease history or systemic immunosuppression. A remark on this clone: The antigen remains undetermined.

Assay used: immunoSEQ multiplex PCR; TCRdb lists only in-frame clones, some missing. The sample yields more than 85,000 clones, about 90% seen once. The rearrangement joins TRBV19 to TRBJ1-4; D gene uncertain. The sequence was collected from an adult with an advanced solid tumor such as melanoma, head and neck, liver or kidney cancer. The input for sequencing was CD4+ or CD8+ T cells sorted from blood, taken in a trial of the OX40 agonist ivuxolimab. The CDR3 reads CASSLWTGKVEKLFF. In DNA, the CDR3 is TGTGCCAGTAGTCTTTGGACGGGCAAGGTTGAAAAACTGTTTTTT.